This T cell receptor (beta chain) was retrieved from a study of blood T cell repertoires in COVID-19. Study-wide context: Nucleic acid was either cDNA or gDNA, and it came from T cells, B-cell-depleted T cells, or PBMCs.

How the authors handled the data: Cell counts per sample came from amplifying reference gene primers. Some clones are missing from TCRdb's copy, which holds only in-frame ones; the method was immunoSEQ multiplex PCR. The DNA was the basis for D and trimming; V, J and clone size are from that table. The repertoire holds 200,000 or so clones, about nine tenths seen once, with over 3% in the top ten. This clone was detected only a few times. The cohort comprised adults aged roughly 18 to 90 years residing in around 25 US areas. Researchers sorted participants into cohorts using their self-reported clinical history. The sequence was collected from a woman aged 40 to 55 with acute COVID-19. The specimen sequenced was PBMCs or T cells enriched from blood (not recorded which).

The CDR3 spells CSVRQGGYTF. CDR3 coding DNA: TGCAGCGTTAGACAGGGAGGCTACACCTTC. The chain combines TRBV29-1 with TRBJ1-2; TRBD1 aligns across 7 bases. This CDR3 comprises 10 residues. Germline lookup yields CDR1 SQVTM and CDR2 ANQGSEA. The J segment lost 8 bases and the V segment lost 5 bases, leaving 2 bases of the junction unmatched.